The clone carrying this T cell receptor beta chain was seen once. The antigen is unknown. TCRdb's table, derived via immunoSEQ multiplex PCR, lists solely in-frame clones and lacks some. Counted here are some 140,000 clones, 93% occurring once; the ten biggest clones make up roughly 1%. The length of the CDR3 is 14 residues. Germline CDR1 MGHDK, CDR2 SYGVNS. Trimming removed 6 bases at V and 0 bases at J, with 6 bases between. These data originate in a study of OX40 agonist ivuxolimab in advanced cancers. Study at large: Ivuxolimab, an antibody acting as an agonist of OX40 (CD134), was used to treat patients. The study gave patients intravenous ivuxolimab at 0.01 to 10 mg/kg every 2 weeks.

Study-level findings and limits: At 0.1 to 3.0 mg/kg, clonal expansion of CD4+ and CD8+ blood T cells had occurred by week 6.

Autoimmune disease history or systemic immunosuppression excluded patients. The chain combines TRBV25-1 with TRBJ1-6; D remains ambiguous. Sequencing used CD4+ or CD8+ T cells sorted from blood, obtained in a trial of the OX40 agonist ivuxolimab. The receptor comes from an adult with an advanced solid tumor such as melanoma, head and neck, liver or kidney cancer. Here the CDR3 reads CASRDGSYNSPLHF. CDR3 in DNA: TGTGCCAGCAGAGACGGCTCCTATAATTCACCCCTCCACTTT.